This T cell receptor beta chain was retrieved from a study of Graves' ophthalmopathy and Graves' hyperthyroidism. Study observations and caveats: Researchers report that a 13-signature model separated ophthalmopathy from stable hyperthyroidism, posting about 88% sensitivity and more than 70% specificity. Clonotypes were expanded in thyroid at above 0.001 frequency, and most also appeared in blood.

The germline V gene encodes CDR1 DFQATT and CDR2 SNEGSKA (reference sequence). This CDR3 is 16 amino acids long. Trimming removed 2 bases from V and 4 bases from J, with 20 bases in between. Amplification of the TCR beta CDR3 regions used RNA transcripts (as template). First-round RT-PCR with HTBI primers preceded a second-round multiplex PCR. TCRdb ran MiXCR on the multiplex PCR reads and lists one entry per CDR3 protein. The sample lists roughly 230,000 distinct CDR3 sequences, around a fifth seen once, with 35% to 55% in the top ten. This clonotype showed up many times. Its matching antigen is unknown. In this cohort, patients with other autoimmune diseases, uncontrolled infections, pregnancy or lactation were excluded.

The origin of this receptor is a woman in her forties or fifties with Graves' ophthalmopathy. This chain joins TRBV20-1 and TRBJ2-5; D gene uncertain. The sequencing input was peripheral blood. The CDR3 reads CSARPLGRTQRETQYF. The CDR3, as DNA: TGCAGTGCTAGACCTCTTGGCCGGACCCAACGAGAGACCCAGTACTTC.